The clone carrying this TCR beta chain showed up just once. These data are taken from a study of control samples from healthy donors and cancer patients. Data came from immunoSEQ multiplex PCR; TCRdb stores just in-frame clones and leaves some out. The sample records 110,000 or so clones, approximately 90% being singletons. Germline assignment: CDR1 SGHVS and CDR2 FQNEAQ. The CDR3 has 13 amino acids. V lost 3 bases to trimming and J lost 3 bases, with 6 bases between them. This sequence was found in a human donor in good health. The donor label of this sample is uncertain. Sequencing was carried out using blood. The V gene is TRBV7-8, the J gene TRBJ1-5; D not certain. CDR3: CASSFPPNQPQHF. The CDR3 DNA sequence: TGTGCCAGCAGCTTTCCACCCAATCAGCCCCAGCATTTT.